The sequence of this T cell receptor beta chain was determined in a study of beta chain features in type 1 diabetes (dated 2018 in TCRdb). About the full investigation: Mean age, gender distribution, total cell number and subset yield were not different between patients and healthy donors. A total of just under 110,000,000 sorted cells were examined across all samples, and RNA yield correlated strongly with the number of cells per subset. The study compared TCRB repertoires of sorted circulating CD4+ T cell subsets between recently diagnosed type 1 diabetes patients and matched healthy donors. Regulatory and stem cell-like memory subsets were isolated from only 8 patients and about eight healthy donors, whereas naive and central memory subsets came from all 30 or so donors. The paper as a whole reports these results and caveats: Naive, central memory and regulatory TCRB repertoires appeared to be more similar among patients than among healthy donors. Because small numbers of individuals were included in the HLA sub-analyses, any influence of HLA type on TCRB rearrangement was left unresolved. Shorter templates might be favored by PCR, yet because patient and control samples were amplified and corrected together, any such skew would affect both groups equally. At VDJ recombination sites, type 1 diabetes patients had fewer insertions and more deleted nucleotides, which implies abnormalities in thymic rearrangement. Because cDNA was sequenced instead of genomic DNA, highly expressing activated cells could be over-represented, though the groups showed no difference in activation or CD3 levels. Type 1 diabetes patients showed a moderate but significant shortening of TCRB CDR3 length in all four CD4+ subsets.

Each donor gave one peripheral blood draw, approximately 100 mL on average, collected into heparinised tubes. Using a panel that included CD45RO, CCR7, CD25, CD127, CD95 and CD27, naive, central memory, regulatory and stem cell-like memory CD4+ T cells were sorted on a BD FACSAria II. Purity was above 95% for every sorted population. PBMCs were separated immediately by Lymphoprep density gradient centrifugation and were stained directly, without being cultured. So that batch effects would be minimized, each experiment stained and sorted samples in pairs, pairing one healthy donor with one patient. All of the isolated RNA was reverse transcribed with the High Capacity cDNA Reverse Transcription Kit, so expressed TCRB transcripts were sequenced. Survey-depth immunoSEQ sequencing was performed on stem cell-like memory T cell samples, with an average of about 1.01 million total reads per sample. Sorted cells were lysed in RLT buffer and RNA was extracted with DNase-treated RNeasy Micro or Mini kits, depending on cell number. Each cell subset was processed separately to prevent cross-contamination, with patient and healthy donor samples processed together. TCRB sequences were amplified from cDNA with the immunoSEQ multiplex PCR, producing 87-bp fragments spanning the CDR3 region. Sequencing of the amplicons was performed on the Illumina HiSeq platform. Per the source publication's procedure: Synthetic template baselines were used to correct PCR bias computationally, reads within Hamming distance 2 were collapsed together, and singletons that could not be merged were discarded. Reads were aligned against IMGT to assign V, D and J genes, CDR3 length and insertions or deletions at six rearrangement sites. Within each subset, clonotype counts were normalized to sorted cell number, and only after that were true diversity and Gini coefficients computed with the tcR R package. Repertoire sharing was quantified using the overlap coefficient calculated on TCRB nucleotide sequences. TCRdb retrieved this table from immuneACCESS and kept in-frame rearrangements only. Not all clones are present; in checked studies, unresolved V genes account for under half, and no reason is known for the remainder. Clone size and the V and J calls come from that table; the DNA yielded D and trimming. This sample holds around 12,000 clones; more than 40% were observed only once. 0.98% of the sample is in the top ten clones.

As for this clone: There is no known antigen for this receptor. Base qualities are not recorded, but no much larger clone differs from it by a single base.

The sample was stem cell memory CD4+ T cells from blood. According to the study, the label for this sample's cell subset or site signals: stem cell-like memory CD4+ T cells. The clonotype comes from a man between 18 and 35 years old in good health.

The CDR3 amino acid sequence is: CASLGTGNYEQYF. The nucleotides read TGTGCCAGCCTCGGGACAGGGAATTACGAGCAGTACTTC. This sequence uses TRBV27 and TRBJ2-7; a stretch of 9 junction bases matches TRBD1. Per the germline V gene (reference sequence), MNHEY is the CDR1 and SMNVEV is the CDR2. Including cysteine and phenylalanine, the CDR3 has 13 amino acids. Of all the DNA, just the CDR3 is kept, 39 bases in frame from base 1. The V end gives up 8 bases and the J end 4 bases, leaving 6 bases in the junction not matched to a gene.